The source of this T cell receptor beta chain is a study of T cell responses to AZD1222 COVID-19 vaccine. Study results and caveats: Donors were mostly white British, more females; clonal diversity possibly underestimated.

Libraries were prepared by immunoSEQ multiplex PCR; TCRdb keeps only in-frame clonotypes and omits some of them. The sample comprises around 110,000 clones, more than 65% of which are singletons, and about 9% rests with the top ten. In regard to this clone: The antigen remains unidentified.

V gave up 8 bases and J gave up 8 bases, with 13 bases separating them. CDR1 and CDR2 from the germline V gene are MDHEN and SYDVKM. This CDR3 has 13 amino acids. The chain combines TRBV28 with TRBJ1-6; D is perhaps TRBD1 (5 bases). This TCR came from an adult in good health. The input for sequencing was peripheral blood, taken on day 0 of AZD1222 vaccination. As DNA, the CDR3 is TGTGCCAGCTGGAGGGGACCAGATTCACCCCTCCACTTT. Its protein product is CASWRGPDSPLHF.